The source of this TCR beta chain is a study of OX40 agonist ivuxolimab in advanced cancers. Study overall: The study reported partial responses in three patients: one hepatocellular carcinoma, two cutaneous melanoma.

Profiling relied on immunoSEQ multiplex PCR, and the TCRdb table lists in-frame clones only, not all of them. The repertoire holds tens of thousands of clones, with about four fifths as singletons. A single count supports this clone. Its antigen is as yet unknown. Study observations and caveats: Patients with a partial response at 0.1-3.0 mg/kg had among the lowest clonal expansion.

Germline lookup yields CDR1 SGHNT and CDR2 YYREEE (reference sequence). There are 15 residues in the CDR3. Between the trimmed V and J ends, which lost 2 bases and 0 bases, there was a span of 6 bases. This specimen was CD4+ or CD8+ T cells sorted from blood, taken in a trial of the OX40 agonist ivuxolimab. The gene calls are TRBV5-4 and TRBJ2-6; D not certain. The receptor's source is an adult with an advanced solid tumor such as melanoma, head and neck, liver or kidney cancer. CDR3 amino acids: CASSLDGSGANVLTF. CDR3 sequence (DNA): TGTGCCAGCAGCTTAGATGGCTCTGGGGCCAACGTCCTGACTTTC.